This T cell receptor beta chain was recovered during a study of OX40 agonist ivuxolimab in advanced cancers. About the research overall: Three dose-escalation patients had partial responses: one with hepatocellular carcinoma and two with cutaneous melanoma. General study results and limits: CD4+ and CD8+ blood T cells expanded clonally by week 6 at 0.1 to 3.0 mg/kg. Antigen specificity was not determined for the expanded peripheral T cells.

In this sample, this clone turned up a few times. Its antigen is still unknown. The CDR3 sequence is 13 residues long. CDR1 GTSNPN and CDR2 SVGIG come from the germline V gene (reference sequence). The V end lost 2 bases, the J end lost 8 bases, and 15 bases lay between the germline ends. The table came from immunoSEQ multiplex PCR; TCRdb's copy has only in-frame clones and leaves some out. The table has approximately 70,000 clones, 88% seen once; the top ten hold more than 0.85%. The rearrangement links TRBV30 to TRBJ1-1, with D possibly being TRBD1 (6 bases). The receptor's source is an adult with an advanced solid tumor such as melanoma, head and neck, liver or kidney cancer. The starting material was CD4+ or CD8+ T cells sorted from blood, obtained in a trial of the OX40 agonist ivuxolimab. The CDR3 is CAWSLNPTGEAFF. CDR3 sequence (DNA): TGTGCCTGGAGTCTTAACCCAACAGGGGAAGCTTTCTTT. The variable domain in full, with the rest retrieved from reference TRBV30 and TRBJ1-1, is SQTIHQWPATLVQPVGSPLSLECTVEGTSNPNLYWYRQAAGRGLQLLFYSVGIGQISSEVPQNLSASRPQDRQFILSSKKLLLSDSGFYLCAWSLNPTGEAFFGQGTRLTVV.